This T cell receptor (beta chain) was observed in a study of cytomegalovirus exposure and HLA in healthy donors (dated by TCRdb to about 2017). With respect to the entire study: According to an earlier analysis of 587 of the donors, about 179 million T cells yielded 90 million to 130 million unique TCR beta sequences and approximately 300 Gb of sequence data. About 300 gigabases of sequencing data and approximately 85 million unique TCR sequences were included in an early release covering around 600 HLA-typed donors. Of the 300 to 450 genotyped donors, roughly 80% were placed in the genetic ancestry cluster associated with self-reported Caucasian donors. The study aimed to test whether cataloging public T cell receptors could reveal signatures of past pathogen exposure. Using immunosequencing, the study profiled T cell repertoires from fewer than 700 subjects and related those repertoires to cytomegalovirus serostatus. In addition to the first cohort of roughly 700 subjects, a separate validation cohort of some 120 different subjects was used. High-throughput TCR immunosequencing, statistical association of individual TCRs with disease status, and machine learning were combined to predict cytomegalovirus infection status. A later analysis re-analyzed previously published TCR beta repertoires from hundreds of donors and added high-resolution HLA genotyping to study TCR occurrence patterns. The later analysis used no new phenotypic data to find candidate immune exposures, relying instead on TCR beta sequences and their occurrence across donors. An earlier analysis of about 600 of the donors used high-throughput TCR beta sequencing to judge whether each TCR beta V gene segment behaved as functional or pseudogenic. Donor age, sex, ethnicity and CMV serostatus were compiled alongside the repertoire data. A later genetic analysis took genome-wide SNP genotypes for about 60% of the roughly 670 donors and used that subset as a discovery cohort. Every repertoire in the discovery cohort had been generated on one and the same sequencing platform. HLA typing covered class I and class II loci at four-digit resolution. The number of donors typed differed by locus, with roughly 620-640 for A, B, C, DRB1 and DQB1, roughly 520 for DQA1, under 610 for DPA1, and around 430 for DPB1. Roughly five DR-DQ haplotypes were handled as single units for association and clustering because linkage in the cohort was strong. On average, about 240,000 unique TCR beta nucleotide sequences were sequenced per donor among about 400 genotyped donors of the cohort, with around 19% of those sequences being non-productive. The paper's findings and limits, for the study overall: Because the 87-base-pair reads could not distinguish some IMGT-functional V segments, including TRBV6-2 and TRBV6-3, those segments were excluded. In a later analysis, the rate of TCR association differed among HLA loci, with DRB1 alleles having the most associated TCRs and HLA-C alleles having the fewest. Compared with equally common non-associated chains, HLA-associated TCR beta chains in a later analysis were more clonally expanded and had lower generation probabilities. In a later analysis, several top co-occurrence clusters were reported to appear linked to parvovirus B19, influenza, CMV and Epstein-Barr virus. The classifier was reported to diagnose cytomegalovirus status with high specificity and sensitivity in both the original cohort and the validation cohort. Most CMV-associated TCR beta chains appeared to be HLA-restricted in a later analysis, and the HLA associations seemed to be driven largely by CMV exposure. Compared with the approximately 600-donor mean, donors in an Asian-associated ancestry cluster had fewer N-insertions in productive TCRs, according to a later genetic analysis. In an earlier analysis of approximately 590 of the donors, most TCR beta V segments appeared in productive rearrangements about 87% or about 30% of the time, broadly matching IMGT annotations. About 17 rarely observed V segments, including chromosome 9 orphons, were excluded from the earlier analysis of a few hundred of the donors because counts were too low. Correlated functional status among segregating V segments might reflect linkage disequilibrium, but an unknown experimental factor could not be ruled out. A later analysis associated roughly 17,000 TCR beta sequences with specific HLA alleles at a false discovery rate of 0.05. Immune exposure information for the cohort was limited to CMV serostatus. Three of the identified cytomegalovirus-associated TCR beta chains were confirmed in vitro to be specific for cytomegalovirus antigens. This cohort had only TCR beta chains sequenced, and the lack of alpha or paired-chain data limited which features could be detected. A further reported finding was that TCR beta sequences accurately predicted the HLA-A and HLA-B alleles for most subjects in the first cohort. HLA typing was unavailable for some donors at each locus, so association tests used only the typed subset. Across donors, most TCR sequences were observed very rarely, whereas some public TCRs were present in many individuals. It was suggested by the authors that the approach could potentially be generalized to other disease states and immunological phenotypes. V-gene and J-gene trimming of TCR beta chains was associated with a missense DCLRE1C variant in a later genetic analysis, and the association was replicated in an independent cohort. The presence/absence analyses assumed that sequencing depth was roughly uniform across donors, and that assumption may not be true. A total of 150 to 200 TCR beta chains were listed by the study as associated with cytomegalovirus. Strong co-occurrence of HLA alleles, especially DR and DQ, made assigning TCR associations to individual alleles difficult. A cluster of highly shared sequence variants was judged likely to represent a technical artifact of the sequencing pipeline.

The method behind the library was the immunoSEQ multiplex PCR assay. For the multiplex PCR, a mixture combining 60 forward primers for TCR Vbeta segments and 13 reverse primers for TCR Jbeta segments was used. Amplification of the CDR3 region of rearranged TCR beta genes was performed with a multiplex PCR assay on genomic DNA. The Illumina HiSeq System was used to sequence the amplified TCR beta libraries as 87-base-pair reads. Regarding the original processing steps: Across the 700 or so repertoires, a later analysis counted tens of millions of unique TCR beta chains, 9.5 million to 12 million of which were shared by at least two donors. To remove PCR and sequencing errors, raw reads were error-corrected and collapsed into unique sequences using a nearest-neighbor algorithm that merged closely related sequences. Alignment of CDR3 sequences to IMGT reference sequences was used to assign V, D and J gene segments. Each retained sequence needed at least a six-nucleotide match to both a V gene segment and a J gene segment. Rearrangements were classified as productive when the CDR3 lacked stop codons and remained in frame with V and J, and all other rearrangements were classified as non-productive. Following IMGT convention, CDR3 was defined as the stretch from the second conserved V-encoded cysteine to the conserved J-encoded phenylalanine. In an earlier analysis of more than 550 of the donors, sequences lacking an unambiguous match to a single V gene segment were excluded. In an earlier analysis of around 590 of the donors, a V segment was called functional when productive rearrangements were above 56.7%, and segregating when the standard deviation between donors exceeded 5%. A statistical classification framework was built to diagnose cytomegalovirus status from the catalog of TCR beta chain sequences. In a later analysis, TCR nucleotide sequences were compared against IMGT/GENE-DB human TR gene sequences so that V and J genes could be assigned. Using the TCRdist pipeline, a later analysis assigned CDR3 sequences along with most-parsimonious VDJ recombination scenarios. In a later analysis, each TCR beta chain was defined by its CDR3 amino acid sequence together with its V-gene family, and reads lacking a unique V-gene family were excluded. As a way to deal with suspected cross-contamination and a sequencing artifact, a later analysis dropped hundreds of nucleotide sequences that were highly shared and had low generation probability. For each public chain, a later analysis derived a clonal expansion index from normalized ranks of inferred template counts within each repertoire. In a later analysis, generation probabilities were computed using a VDJ recombination model fitted to out-of-frame rearrangements, and the results were checked against IGoR. In a later analysis, TCR-TCR, TCR-HLA and TCR-CMV co-occurrence was scored with hypergeometric tests, and a repertoire-size bias correction was applied to TCR pairs. False discovery rates were estimated in a later analysis by permuting HLA or CMV assignments 20 times. In a later analysis, co-occurring TCRs were grouped with DBSCAN, and TCRdist sequence similarity was added when clustering was performed within HLA-allele-positive subsets. For co-occurrence clustering, repertoires with fewer than 30,000 or more than 120,000 public chains were excluded, along with a handful of repertoires with anomalous nucleotide sharing. The table comes from immuneACCESS by way of TCRdb, which keeps in-frame sequences with V and J called. Part of the clones is missing from these tables; in studies checked, under half for an unresolved V gene and the rest for unknown reasons. The V and J calls and clone size are taken from that table; D and trimming were inferred from the DNA. The table for this sample lists 200,000 to 250,000 clones; 70% to 90% of them were counted only once. Over 1% of the sample is taken by the ten largest.

This clone showed up just once. The antigen it binds to is not known. No clone much larger than this one lies a single base away; base qualities are absent. The cohort consisted of 666 healthy bone marrow donors. At the time of sampling, all cohort members were nominally healthy, though unrecorded immune exposures were likely present. Of the roughly 670 cohort members, about 270 had a positive CMV serostatus and about 400 had a negative one, while no CMV serostatus was recorded for the donor. Each donor provided a peripheral blood sample, and peripheral blood mononuclear cells were used for TCR beta sequencing. The Qiagen DNeasy Blood Extraction Kit was used to extract genomic DNA from the blood cell samples. Its CDR3 holds 14 amino acids, cysteine through phenylalanine. Only CDR3 DNA is held: 42 bases, read in frame from base 1. The germline V gene (reference sequence) provides CDR1 MNHEY and CDR2 SMNVEV. V loses 5 bases at its end and J loses 5 bases; junction bases beyond the gene matches: 7.

The sequence was obtained from a human donor in good health. Material: PBMCs. The chain joins TRBV27 to TRBJ2-7, with 9 central nucleotides matching TRBD1. For the CDR3, the sequence is CASSLNRGPHEQYF. The DNA sequence is given as TGTGCCAGCAGTCTGAACAGGGGGCCCCACGAGCAGTACTTC.